The entry that follows covers one T cell receptor (beta chain) sequence. Its specificity is unknown. Deep level was the assay's run setting. Using immunoSEQ multiplex PCR, the repertoire was profiled, and TCRdb retains in-frame clones only, with some absent. The sample records 2 million to 2.5 million clones, nearly 97% being singletons. This sample was included in a study of shared clonotypes between healthy human individuals. Study findings and constraints: Four donors shared approximately 5% of their naive CD4 clonotypes. Few donors restricted represented genetic and exposure-history diversity. Naive subsets generally exceeded memory subsets in estimated richness.

CDR1 is MNHNY and CDR2 is SVGAGI in the germline V gene (reference sequence). This CDR3 contains 14 residues. V lost 6 bases to trimming and J lost 0 bases, with 9 bases between them. This clonotype was obtained from a man between 18 and 29 years old in good health. The chain links TRBV6-6 to TRBJ1-3; D is uncertain. The source material was naive CD4+ T cells sorted from blood. Subset reported: CD45RA+ positively selected. The CDR3 spells CASRSGPSGNTIYF. CDR3 nucleotides: TGTGCCAGCAGATCAGGCCCCTCTGGAAACACCATATATTTT.